These 5 T cell receptor beta chains originate from one sample sequenced in a study of prognosis after radiotherapy for stage I lung cancer. Two-round multiplex PCR amplified TCR beta CDR3 from genomic DNA. First-round PCR, the initial amplification, used primers specific to each TRBV and TRBJ gene. TCRdb fed the multiplex PCR reads into MiXCR, producing one record per CDR3 protein. Of about 14,000 distinct CDR3 sequences in the sample, approximately 30% were seen once. Sample: PBMCs, taken before or after stereotactic body radiation therapy (not recorded which). Every receptor here comes from a donor over 45 with non-small cell lung cancer.

This clonotype showed up many times. In nucleotides, the CDR3 is TGTGCCAGCCCGGGACAGGGGGCGTTCTCGGCCGGGGAGCTGTTTTTT. Protein product: CASPGQGAFSAGELFF. The chain employs TRBV7-9 and TRBJ2-2; TRBD1 agrees at 12 bases. J gave up 6 bases and V 8 bases, and 10 bases lay outside the gene matches. Germline assignment: CDR1 SEHNR and CDR2 FQNEAQ (reference sequence). The length of the CDR3 is 16 residues. The complete variable domain, with remaining parts taken from reference TRBV7-9 and TRBJ2-2, reads DTGVSQNPRHKITKRGQNVTFRCDPISEHNRLYWYRQTLGQGPEFLTYFQNEAQLEKSRLLSDRFSAERPKGSFSTLEIQRTEQGDSAMYLCASPGQGAFSAGELFFGEGSRLTVL.

This clonotype was recorded many times. The chain combines TRBV24-1 with TRBJ2-5, with a weak D call TRBD2 (6 bases). Germline CDR1 KGHDR, CDR2 SFDVKD. V was cut by 10 bases and J by 1 base, with 15 bases left in between. The CDR3 sequence is 14 residues long. This chain's CDR3 is CATAGGDPQETQYF. The CDR3 DNA is TGTGCCACGGCTGGCGGGGACCCCCAAGAGACCCAGTACTTC.

On this clonotype: Given a far larger clone just one base away, this is likely a sequencing read error. The chain has TRBV6-8 and TRBJ2-7; D call uncertain. There are 14 residues in the CDR3. V was cut by 2 bases and J by 4 bases, with 12 bases left in between. Germline-derived CDR1 and CDR2 are MNHGY and SAAAGT. The CDR3, as DNA: TGTGCCAGCAGTTACGGGCTAGTGACGTACGAGCAGTACTTC. Protein sequence: CASSYGLVTYEQYF.

Remarks on this clonotype: This likely stems from a read error, as it lies one base from a far larger clone. V usage is TRBV6-5 and J usage is TRBJ1-1, with TRBD1 identical over 7 bases. Germline V gene lookup returns CDR1 MNHEY and CDR2 SVGAGI. This CDR3 has 12 amino acids. With 2 bases clipped from V and 11 bases from J, the junction kept 5 bases outside the gene matches. The CDR3 DNA sequence: TGTGCCAGCAGTTACGACAGGGTGCTTGCTTTCTTT. As protein: CASSYDRVLAFF.

This clonotype has a count of ten or more. This chain joins TRBV28 and TRBJ1-1; TRBD1 matches 10 bases. After removal of 6 bases from V and 1 base from J, the junction contained 8 bases not matched to a gene. Per the germline V gene, CDR1 is MDHEN and CDR2 is SYDVKM. The CDR3 covers 16 residues. This CDR3 is CASSRDRGDQNTEAFF. The CDR3 nucleotides read TGTGCCAGCAGCAGGGACAGGGGTGATCAGAACACTGAAGCTTTCTTT. The entire variable domain, with the rest obtained from reference TRBV28 and TRBJ1-1, is as follows: DVKVTQSSRYLVKRTGEKVFLECVQDMDHENMFWYRQDPGLGLRLIYFSYDVKMKEKGDIPEGYSVSREKKERFSLILESASTNQTSMYLCASSRDRGDQNTEAFFGQGTRLTVV.